One and the same sample provided the 21 T cell receptor beta chains below, sequenced in a study of blood T cell repertoires in COVID-19. Generated by immunoSEQ multiplex PCR, the TCRdb table keeps only in-frame clones and is missing some. The sample lists around 300,000 clones; about nine tenths were seen once. The sample was peripheral blood. These receptors all come from a middle-aged man with acute or convalescent COVID-19.

The chain carries TRBV2 and TRBJ1-2; D gene unclear. The CDR3 is 12 residues long. Trimming took 4 bases from V and 8 from J, leaving 11 bases between them. The V gene's germline CDR1 is SNHLY and CDR2 FYNNEI. Here the CDR3 reads CASSGPDIGYTF. CDR3 nucleotide sequence: TGTGCCAGCAGTGGTCCAGACATCGGCTACACCTTC.

V usage is TRBV2 and J usage is TRBJ1-3; the D is unclear. This CDR3 has 16 amino acids. Trimming removed 3 bases from V and 0 bases from J, with 12 bases in between. Germline V gene data show CDR1 as SNHLY and CDR2 as FYNNEI. CDR3 sequence (DNA): TGTGCCAGCAGTGATTCCTGGGAGCGCTCTGGAAACACCATATATTTT. Encoded protein: CASSDSWERSGNTIYF.

This sequence joins TRBV12-3 or TRBV12-4 and TRBJ1-1; D is ambiguous. CDR3 length equals 13 residues. The ends were cut back, 6 bases at V and 3 bases at J, with 11 bases in the middle. CDR3 in DNA: TGTGCCAGCAGCCGGTTAGAAGACACTGAAGCTTTCTTT. Translation: CASSRLEDTEAFF.

This chain joins TRBV6-5 and TRBJ1-3, with D unclear. This CDR3 comprises 15 residues. Germline lookup yields CDR1 MNHEY and CDR2 SVGAGI. V was trimmed by 2 bases and J by 8 bases, leaving 16 bases between them. CDR3 loop: CASSYRQTSGYTIYF. CDR3 DNA: TGTGCCAGCAGTTACAGGCAGACCTCGGGATACACCATATATTTT.

The rearrangement links TRBV10-3 to TRBJ1-1, with D possibly matching TRBD1 (6 bases). Germline V gives CDR1 ENHRY, CDR2 SYGVKD. CDR3 length equals 16 residues. Trimming took 11 bases from V and 0 from J, leaving 22 bases between them. CDR3 coding DNA: TGTGCCTCTAGGCGGGCAGGGGTAATTATGAACACTGAAGCTTTCTTT. It specifies CASRRAGVIMNTEAFF.

This chain's CDR3 is CASSEPPDFEQYF. CDR3 DNA: TGCGCCAGCAGTGAGCCCCCTGACTTCGAGCAGTACTTC. The chain recombines TRBV10-2 with TRBJ2-7; D is unresolved. Trimming took off 2 bases at V and 6 bases at J, with 11 bases between the two ends. The CDR3 contains 13 residues. Germline CDR1 and CDR2: WSHSY and SAAADI.

The rearrangement uses TRBV6-2 or TRBV6-3 and TRBJ2-5; maybe TRBD2 (5 bases). CDR1 is MNHEY and CDR2 is SVGEGT in the germline V gene. Trimming stripped 2 bases from V and 2 bases from J, with 18 bases between. The CDR3 consists of 17 residues. CDR3 sequence (DNA): TGTGCCAGCAGTTACGCGCGTTTCGGACTGGGGCAAGAGACCCAGTACTTC. It yields the protein CASSYARFGLGQETQYF.

This chain joins TRBV30 and TRBJ2-2; D not resolved. The CDR3 runs 13 residues. CDR1 is GTSNPN, CDR2 SVGIG, per germline (reference sequence). The V and J ends lost 0 bases and 8 bases respectively, with 10 bases between them. CDR3 region: CAWSVFLRGELFF. The DNA of the CDR3 is TGTGCCTGGAGTGTTTTTCTACGGGGGGAGCTGTTTTTT.

Regarding this clone: This sample also contains other DNA sequences that code for the same CDR3. The chain joins TRBV12-3 or TRBV12-4 to TRBJ1-1; D is perhaps TRBD1 (6 bases). The germline V and J ends were trimmed by 5 bases and 2 bases, with 9 bases remaining between them. The CDR3 is 13 residues long. Here the CDR3 reads CASSLQGNTEAFF. The CDR3 bases are TGTGCCAGCAGTCTACAGGGTAACACTGAAGCTTTCTTT.

V is TRBV5-4 and J is TRBJ2-7; a weak D match, TRBD1 (6 bases). Germline values: CDR1 SGHNT, CDR2 YYREEE (reference sequence). The CDR3 is 14 residues long. Trimming removed 4 bases at V and 0 bases at J, with 11 bases between. CDR3 region: CASSPQGPSYEQYF. CDR3 bases: TGTGCCAGCAGCCCCCAGGGGCCCTCCTACGAGCAGTACTTC.

This chain joins TRBV7-9 and TRBJ2-1; possible D gene TRBD1, 5 bases. V dropped 2 bases and J dropped 2 bases, with 13 bases sitting between them. Germline V lookup: CDR1 SEHNR, CDR2 FQNEAQ (reference sequence). The CDR3 is made up of 16 amino acids. CDR3 sequence: CASSLTQGRTYNEQFF. The CDR3 nucleotides are TGTGCCAGCAGCTTAACCCAGGGTCGGACCTACAATGAGCAGTTCTTC.

The gene calls are TRBV6-5 and TRBJ2-1; the D gene is possibly TRBD1 (5 bases). Germline CDR1 MNHEY, CDR2 SVGAGI. V was shortened by 5 bases and J by 9 bases, with 14 bases between the two germline ends. The CDR3 is 13 amino acids. The CDR3 DNA reads TGTGCCAGCAGTACAGCGACAGCCAGTGAGCAGTTCTTC. This gives the protein CASSTATASEQFF.

Of note for this clone: The junction does not match germline at one end; this may be a read error. The chain employs TRBV18 and TRBJ1-2; no definite D call. CDR3 size: 12 residues. CDR1 and CDR2 from the germline V gene are KGHSH and LQKENI. CDR3 DNA: TGTGCCAGCTCCCCACTATTGGAGGGCTACACCTTC. It specifies CASSPLLEGYTF.

The chain links TRBV4-1 to TRBJ1-3; maybe TRBD1 (6 bases). This CDR3 contains 17 residues. With 5 bases removed from V and 0 bases from J, the gap between germline ends came to 17 bases. Germline CDR1 is MGHRA and CDR2 is YSYEKL. CDR3 nucleotide sequence: TGCGCCAGCAGCTCAGGGCGGGGGGCAAACTCTGGAAACACCATATATTTT. Amino acid sequence: CASSSGRGANSGNTIYF.

The genes are TRBV2 and TRBJ2-7; D possibly corresponds to TRBD1 (6 bases). Per germline, CDR1 SNHLY and CDR2 FYNNEI. V was trimmed by 5 bases and J by 1 base, leaving 15 bases between them. This CDR3 has 15 residues. Here the CDR3 DNA reads TGTGCCAGCAGTACCTCGGACAGTTCGTCCTACGAGCAGTACTTC. Protein sequence: CASSTSDSSSYEQYF.

The gene calls are TRBV6-5 and TRBJ2-2, with 7 bases aligning to TRBD1. Germline V CDR1 and CDR2: MNHEY, SVGAGI. Trimming at V came to 2 bases and at J to 1 base, leaving 4 bases not matched to a gene. CDR3 length: 16 residues. Written as DNA, the CDR3 is TGTGCCAGCAGTTACGACAGGGATGGGAACACCGGGGAGCTGTTTTTT. Translated: CASSYDRDGNTGELFF.

This chain joins TRBV2 and TRBJ1-6; D remains unclear. This CDR3 contains 15 residues. The V gene's germline CDR1 is SNHLY and CDR2 FYNNEI. Trimming removed 4 bases from V and 0 bases from J, with 7 bases in between. CDR3 protein: CASSGESSYNSPLHF. The CDR3 coding sequence is TGTGCCAGCAGTGGTGAGAGCTCCTATAATTCACCCCTCCACTTT.

The chain uses TRBV3-1 (or the pseudogene TRBV3-2) and TRBJ2-2; D is unresolved. Germline V gene sequence: CDR1 LGHDT, CDR2 YNNKEL (reference sequence). This CDR3 contains 12 residues. The germline V and J ends were trimmed by 5 bases and 5 bases, with 6 bases remaining between them. CDR3 sequence (DNA): TGTGCCAGCAGCATTGTAACCGGGGAGCTGTTTTTT. Encoded protein: CASSIVTGELFF.

J is TRBJ2-3 and V is TRBV19; 7 bases line up with TRBD1. The germline CDR1 and CDR2 sequences are LNHDA and SQIVND (reference sequence). The CDR3 spans 16 residues. Unmatched junction bases numbered 8, after V lost 3 bases and J lost 2 bases. This chain's CDR3 is CASSIFSRGTTDTQYF. The CDR3 DNA is TGTGCCAGTAGTATTTTTTCCAGGGGGACCACAGATACGCAGTATTTT.

The chain combines TRBV6-5 with TRBJ1-4; D unresolved. CDR1 MNHEY and CDR2 SVGAGI come from the germline V gene. This CDR3 is 14 amino acids long. V lost 6 bases and J 5 bases, leaving 13 bases between the germline ends. CDR3: CASSPGGFNEKLFF. CDR3 in DNA: TGTGCCAGCAGCCCAGGAGGTTTCAATGAAAAACTGTTTTTT.

Only a few counts were recorded for this clone. The genes are TRBV15 and TRBJ2-2; TRBD1 is a possible D gene (6 bases). CDR3 size: 15 residues. Per the germline V gene, CDR1 is LNHNV and CDR2 is YYDKDF (reference sequence). Trimming removed 4 bases at V and 5 bases at J, with 14 bases between. In DNA, the CDR3 is TGTGCCACCAGCATGACGGGACACGGGACCGGGGAGCTGTTTTTT. This translates into CATSMTGHGTGELFF.